The 18 T cell receptor beta chains below come from one sample, sequenced in a study of T cells after yellow fever vaccination. TCRdb ran MiXCR on the 5' RACE reads and lists one entry per CDR3 protein. Altogether about 500,000 distinct CDR3 sequences are present, less than 20% being singletons, with the ten largest covering roughly 17%. The sequencing here drew on PBMCs, taken less than 6 days after the first yellow fever vaccination. The receptors here all came from a young man who received the YFV17D yellow fever vaccine.

This clonotype was found many times. V and J are TRBV12-3 or TRBV12-4 and TRBJ1-1; D uncertain. Trimming stripped 6 bases from V and 5 bases from J, with 4 bases between. The CDR3 runs 10 residues. This CDR3 is CASSRTEAFF. The DNA of the CDR3 is TGTGCCAGCAGCCGTACTGAAGCTTTCTTT.

CDR3 protein: CASSLQGQLFF. In DNA, the CDR3 is TGTGCCAGCAGCTTACAGGGGCAACTGTTTTTT. This rearrangement joins TRBV7-2 to TRBJ1-4; weak D call: TRBD1 (6 bases). CDR1 is SGHTA, CDR2 FQGNSA, per germline. This CDR3 comprises 11 residues. V lost 2 bases, J lost 12 bases, and 7 bases lay in between.

This sequence joins TRBV6-1 and TRBJ1-1, with D possibly TRBD1 on 6 matching bases. From germline, CDR1 is MNHNS and CDR2 SASEGT. CDR3 length: 13 residues. The V end was cut by 8 bases, the J end by 4 bases, with 14 bases between. In DNA, the CDR3 is TGTGCCAGCCGGGAGGGGGTCGGCACTGAAGCTTTCTTT. It yields the protein CASREGVGTEAFF.

In this sample, this clonotype turned up a few times. The chain's CDR3 is CASSPWGASYEQYF. The DNA for the CDR3 is TGTGCCAGCTCACCTTGGGGGGCTTCCTACGAGCAGTACTTC. The rearrangement links TRBV18 to TRBJ2-7; either TRBD1 or TRBD2 may fit D (6 bases each). V was clipped by 3 bases and J by 1 base, with 10 bases between them. CDR1 KGHSH and CDR2 LQKENI come from the germline V gene. The CDR3 is 14 residues long.

This clonotype has a count of ten or more. V gene TRBV5-5 combines with J gene TRBJ2-6, with D unclear. Germline assignment: CDR1 SGHKS and CDR2 YYEKEE (reference sequence). Trimming removed 0 bases from V and 2 bases from J, with 9 bases in between. The CDR3 covers 16 residues. This CDR3 reads CASSLEVLAGANVLTF. CDR3 bases: TGTGCCAGCAGCTTGGAGGTCCTCGCTGGGGCCAACGTCCTGACTTTC.

The CDR3 nucleotides are TGTGCCACCATCCGGGACAGCCCTCATTCGGGTGAAAAACTGTTTTTT. Translation: CATIRDSPHSGEKLFF. The V and J genes are TRBV15 and TRBJ1-4; TRBD1 aligns across 7 bases. Germline trimming cut 7 bases from V and 7 bases from J; bases unmatched to any gene: 15. CDR1 LNHNV and CDR2 YYDKDF come from the germline V gene (reference sequence). The CDR3 length is 16 residues. Together with reference TRBV15 and TRBJ1-4, the CDR3 gives the full variable domain: DAMVIQNPRYQVTQFGKPVTLSCSQTLNHNVMYWYQQKSSQAPKLLFHYYDKDFNNEADTPDNFQSRRPNTSFCFLDIRSPGLGDTAMYLCATIRDSPHSGEKLFFGSGTQLSVL.

The V call is TRBV20-1, the J call TRBJ2-7, with TRBD2 matching over 8 bases. From germline, CDR1 is DFQATT and CDR2 SNEGSKA (reference sequence). The CDR3 has 14 residues. The ends lost 0 bases at V and 5 bases at J; junction bases unmatched: 6. The CDR3 DNA sequence: TGCAGTGCTAGAGAGCGGGGGGCTCTCGACGAGCAGTACTTC. The encoded protein is CSARERGALDEQYF.

This clonotype was seen a few times. The CDR3 is CASSQEKGGEQFF. The CDR3 DNA follows: TGTGCCAGCAGCCAAGAAAAAGGGGGAGAGCAGTTCTTC. The V gene is TRBV3-1, the J gene TRBJ2-1; the D gene is possibly TRBD1 (6 bases). Germline V gene sequence: CDR1 LGHDT, CDR2 YNNKEL (reference sequence). Trimming pared 0 bases from V and 10 bases from J, leaving 10 bases between. CDR3 length equals 13 residues.

The rearrangement links TRBV10-2 to TRBJ1-1; the D is unclear. Germline CDR1 is WSHSY and CDR2 is SAAADI. Trimming left V 6 bases short and J 0 bases short, with 8 bases between. The CDR3 length is 13 residues. CDR3 protein: CASRGTLNTEAFF. The CDR3 DNA sequence: TGCGCCAGCAGGGGAACCCTGAACACTGAAGCTTTCTTT.

This clonotype has more than one count but fewer than ten. The chain couples TRBV20-1 to TRBJ1-1, with 7 bases that match TRBD1. This CDR3 has 12 amino acids. Germline-derived CDR1 and CDR2 are DFQATT and SNEGSKA (reference sequence). With V trimmed by 4 bases and J by 5 bases, 4 bases remained unmatched. CDR3 DNA: TGCAGTGCTACAACAGGGGAAACTGAAGCTTTCTTT. It specifies CSATTGETEAFF.

This clonotype was picked up a small number of times. The J gene is TRBJ2-1, the V gene TRBV12-3 or TRBV12-4; D call uncertain. The CDR3 length is 14 residues. V was trimmed by 1 base and J by 10 bases, leaving 14 bases between them. The CDR3 region has the DNA TGTGCCAGCAGTTTAGGGATCCTTGCGTCCGAGCAGTTCTTC. This translates into CASSLGILASEQFF.

The chain has TRBV3-1 and TRBJ1-1; 7 positions match TRBD1. In germline, CDR1 is LGHDT, CDR2 YNNKEL (reference sequence). V trimming: 4 bases; J trimming: 2 bases; junction bases outside the gene matches: 4. This CDR3 has 14 amino acids. The CDR3 nucleotides read TGTGCCAGCAGCCTTACAGGGGATAACACTGAAGCTTTCTTT. Protein sequence: CASSLTGDNTEAFF.

In this sample, this clonotype turned up a few times. This chain connects TRBV6-1 to TRBJ1-1; D call uncertain. This CDR3 is built from 14 residues. The germline gives CDR1 MNHNS, CDR2 SASEGT. V was pared by 5 bases and J by 1 base, with 11 bases between. Here the CDR3 reads CASSKRVGNTEAFF. The DNA for the CDR3 is TGTGCCAGCAGTAAGCGGGTCGGGAACACTGAAGCTTTCTTT.

V gene TRBV3-1 combines with J gene TRBJ2-1; D might be TRBD2 (5 bases). With 4 bases removed from V and 4 bases from J, the gap between germline ends came to 20 bases. CDR3 size: 17 residues. In germline, CDR1 is LGHDT, CDR2 YNNKEL (reference sequence). The CDR3 DNA sequence: TGTGCCAGCAGCCTTTACCCTTTAAGCGGATTGTACAATGAGCAGTTCTTC. Protein sequence: CASSLYPLSGLYNEQFF.

This clonotype turned up a few times. J is TRBJ2-7 and V is TRBV27, with TRBD1 matching over 8 bases. CDR1 MNHEY and CDR2 SMNVEV come from the germline V gene (reference sequence). The CDR3 is made up of 13 amino acids. V was pared by 8 bases and J by 2 bases, with 5 bases of the junction left unmatched. CDR3 residues: CASRRTGTYEQYF. The CDR3 nucleotides read TGTGCCAGCCGTCGGACAGGGACCTACGAGCAGTACTTC.

The chain uses TRBV7-6 and TRBJ1-1; D not resolved. CDR1 and CDR2 (germline): SGHVS, FNYEAQ. V shed 8 bases and J shed 4 bases, with 8 bases lying between them. The CDR3 consists of 11 residues. CDR3: CASGLGTEAFF. The CDR3 DNA sequence: TGTGCCAGCGGGCTCGGCACTGAAGCTTTCTTT.

The J gene is TRBJ2-3, the V gene TRBV20-1; either TRBD1 or TRBD2 may fit D (6 bases each). Germline V lookup: CDR1 DFQATT, CDR2 SNEGSKA (reference sequence). V was trimmed by 5 bases and J by 6 bases, leaving 21 bases between them. The CDR3 is 15 residues long. CDR3 bases: TGCAGTGCTCCGCGACCGGAGGGGGTGGCGGATACGCAGTATTTT. Its translation: CSAPRPEGVADTQYF.

V gene TRBV5-1 combines with J gene TRBJ2-7; D perhaps matches TRBD1 (7 bases). The CDR3 consists of 14 residues. V shed 0 bases and J shed 6 bases, with 13 bases lying between them. CDR1 is SGHRS and CDR2 is YFSETQ in the germline V gene. This CDR3 is CASSLGQGLPEQYF. CDR3 nucleotides: TGCGCCAGCAGCTTGGGACAGGGACTCCCCGAGCAGTACTTC.